This entry lists 3 T cell receptor beta chains sequenced from one sample in a study of control samples from healthy donors and cancer patients. The method was immunoSEQ multiplex PCR; TCRdb's version includes in-frame clones alone and lacks a portion of them. The listing records fewer than 200,000 clones. Source material: blood. The receptors come from a woman aged 25 to 39 in good health.

V usage is TRBV27 and J usage is TRBJ1-2; TRBD1 might be the D (6 bases). CDR3 length equals 13 residues. Germline assignment: CDR1 MNHEY and CDR2 SMNVEV (reference sequence). The germline V and J ends were trimmed by 5 bases and 7 bases, with 14 bases remaining between them. CDR3 residues: CASSPTQGFGYTF. CDR3 in DNA: TGTGCCAGCAGTCCCACCCAGGGGTTTGGCTACACCTTC.

V gene TRBV19 combines with J gene TRBJ1-5, with D perhaps TRBD1 (6 bases). In germline, CDR1 is LNHDA, CDR2 SQIVND (reference sequence). V lost 2 bases to trimming and J lost 4 bases, with 15 bases between them. The CDR3 is made up of 16 amino acids. CDR3 in DNA: TGTGCCAGTAGTATATTCTCTCCCGGACAGAATCAGCCCCAGCATTTT. This gives the protein CASSIFSPGQNQPQHF.

The chain is built from TRBV6-1 and TRBJ1-2; 8 nucleotides line up with TRBD1. CDR3 length: 18 residues. Germline V gene sequence: CDR1 MNHNS, CDR2 SASEGT. V was pared by 1 base and J by 0 bases, with 10 bases of the junction left unmatched. Here the CDR3 reads CASSEVGTGTFSNYGYTF. The CDR3 coding sequence is TGTGCCAGCAGTGAAGTCGGGACAGGCACTTTTTCTAACTATGGCTACACCTTC.